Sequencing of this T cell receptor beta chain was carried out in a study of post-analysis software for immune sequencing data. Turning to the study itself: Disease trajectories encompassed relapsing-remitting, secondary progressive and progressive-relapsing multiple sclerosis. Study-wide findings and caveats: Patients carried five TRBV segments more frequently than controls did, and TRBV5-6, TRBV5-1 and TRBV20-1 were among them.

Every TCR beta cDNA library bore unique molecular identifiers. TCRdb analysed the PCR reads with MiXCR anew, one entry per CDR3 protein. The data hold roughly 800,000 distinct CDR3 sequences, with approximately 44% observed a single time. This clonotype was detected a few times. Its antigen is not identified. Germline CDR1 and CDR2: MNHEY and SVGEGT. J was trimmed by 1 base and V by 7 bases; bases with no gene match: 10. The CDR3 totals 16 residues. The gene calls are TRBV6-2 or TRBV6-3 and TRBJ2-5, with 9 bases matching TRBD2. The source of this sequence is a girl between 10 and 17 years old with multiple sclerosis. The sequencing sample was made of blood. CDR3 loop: CASITEREAPQETQYF. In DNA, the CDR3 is TGTGCCAGCATTACGGAGCGGGAGGCACCCCAAGAGACCCAGTACTTC.